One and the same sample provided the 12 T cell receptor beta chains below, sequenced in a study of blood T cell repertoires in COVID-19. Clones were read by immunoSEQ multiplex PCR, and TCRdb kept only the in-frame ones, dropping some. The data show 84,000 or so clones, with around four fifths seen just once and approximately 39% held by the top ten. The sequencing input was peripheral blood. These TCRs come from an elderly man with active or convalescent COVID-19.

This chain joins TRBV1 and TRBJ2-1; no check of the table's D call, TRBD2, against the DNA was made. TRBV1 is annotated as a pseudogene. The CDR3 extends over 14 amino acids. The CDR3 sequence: CTRSSGYRYNEQFF. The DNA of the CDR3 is TGCACCAGATCTAGCGGCTATCGCTACAATGAGCAGTTCTTC.

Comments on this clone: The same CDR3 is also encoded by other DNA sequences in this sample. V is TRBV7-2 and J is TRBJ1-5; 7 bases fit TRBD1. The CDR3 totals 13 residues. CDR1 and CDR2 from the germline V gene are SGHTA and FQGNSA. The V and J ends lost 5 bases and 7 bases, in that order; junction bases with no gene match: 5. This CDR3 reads CASSIDRDQPQHF. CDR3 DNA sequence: TGTGCCAGCAGCATCGACAGGGACCAGCCCCAGCATTTT.

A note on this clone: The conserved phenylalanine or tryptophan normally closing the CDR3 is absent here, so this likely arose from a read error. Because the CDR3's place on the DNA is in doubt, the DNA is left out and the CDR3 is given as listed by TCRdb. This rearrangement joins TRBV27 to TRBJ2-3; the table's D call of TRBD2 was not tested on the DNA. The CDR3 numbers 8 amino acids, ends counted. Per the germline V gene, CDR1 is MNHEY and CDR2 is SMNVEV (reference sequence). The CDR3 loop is CASSCPAP.

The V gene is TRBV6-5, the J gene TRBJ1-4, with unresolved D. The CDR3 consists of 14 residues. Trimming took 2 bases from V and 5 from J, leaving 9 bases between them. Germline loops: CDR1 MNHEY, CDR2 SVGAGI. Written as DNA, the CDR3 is TGTGCCAGCAGTTACGGTGGGCCAAATGAAAAACTGTTTTTT. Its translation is CASSYGGPNEKLFF.

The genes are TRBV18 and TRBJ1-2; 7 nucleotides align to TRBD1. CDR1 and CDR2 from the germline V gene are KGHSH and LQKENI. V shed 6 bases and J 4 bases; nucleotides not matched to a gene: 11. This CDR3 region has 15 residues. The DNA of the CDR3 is TGTGCCAGCTCCCAAGAAGGGGGCAGCGGCTATGGCTACACCTTC. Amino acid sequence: CASSQEGGSGYGYTF.

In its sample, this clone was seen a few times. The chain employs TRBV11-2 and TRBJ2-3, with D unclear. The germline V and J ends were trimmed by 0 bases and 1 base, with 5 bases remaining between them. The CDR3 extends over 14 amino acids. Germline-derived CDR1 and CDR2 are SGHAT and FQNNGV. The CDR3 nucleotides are TGTGCCAGCAGCTTAGATCGAGGCACAGATACGCAGTATTTT. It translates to CASSLDRGTDTQYF. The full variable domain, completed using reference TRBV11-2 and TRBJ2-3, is EAGVAQSPRYKIIEKRQSVAFWCNPISGHATLYWYQQILGQGPKLLIQFQNNGVVDDSQLPKDRFSAERLKGVDSTLKIQPAKLEDSAVYLCASSLDRGTDTQYFGPGTRLTVL.

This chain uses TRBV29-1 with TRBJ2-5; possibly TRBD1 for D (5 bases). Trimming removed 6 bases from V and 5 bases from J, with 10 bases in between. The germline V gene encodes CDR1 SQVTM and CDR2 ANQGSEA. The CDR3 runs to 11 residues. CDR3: CSVAGRETQYF. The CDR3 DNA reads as TGCAGCGTGGCAGGGCGGGAGACCCAGTACTTC.

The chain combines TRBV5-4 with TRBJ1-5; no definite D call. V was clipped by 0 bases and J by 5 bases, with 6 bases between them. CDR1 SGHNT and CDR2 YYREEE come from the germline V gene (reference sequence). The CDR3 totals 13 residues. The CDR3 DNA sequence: TGTGCCAGCAGCTTGGACGGGGATCAGCCCCAGCATTTT. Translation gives CASSLDGDQPQHF.

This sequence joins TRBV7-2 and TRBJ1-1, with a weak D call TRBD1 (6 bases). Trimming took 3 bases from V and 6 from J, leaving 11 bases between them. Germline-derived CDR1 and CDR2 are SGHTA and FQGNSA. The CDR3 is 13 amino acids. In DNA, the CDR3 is TGTGCCAGCAGCTTTGCCAGGGGCGCTGAAGCTTTCTTT. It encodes CASSFARGAEAFF.

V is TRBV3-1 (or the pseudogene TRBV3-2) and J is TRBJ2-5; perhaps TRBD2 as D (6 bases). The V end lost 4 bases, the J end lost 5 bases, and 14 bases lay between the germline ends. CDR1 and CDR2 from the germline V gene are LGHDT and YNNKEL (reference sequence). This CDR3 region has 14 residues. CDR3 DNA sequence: TGTGCCAGCAGCCTCCCAGCGGGTGTTGAGACCCAGTACTTC. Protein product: CASSLPAGVETQYF.

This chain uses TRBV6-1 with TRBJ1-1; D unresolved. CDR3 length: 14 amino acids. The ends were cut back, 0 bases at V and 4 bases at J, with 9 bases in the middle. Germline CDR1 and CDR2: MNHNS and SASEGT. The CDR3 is CASSEAWGGTEAFF. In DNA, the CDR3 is TGTGCCAGCAGTGAAGCATGGGGAGGCACTGAAGCTTTCTTT.

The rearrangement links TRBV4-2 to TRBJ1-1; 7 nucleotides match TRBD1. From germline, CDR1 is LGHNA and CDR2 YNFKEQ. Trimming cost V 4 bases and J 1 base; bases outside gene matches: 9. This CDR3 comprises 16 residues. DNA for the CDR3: TGTGCCAGCAGCCCTGGCAGGGGGTTAAGGAACACTGAAGCTTTCTTT. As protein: CASSPGRGLRNTEAFF.